Each of the 13 T cell receptor beta chains below was sequenced from the same sample in a study of TIL therapy for anti-PD-1-resistant metastatic lung cancer. This was the immunoSEQ v3 assay. The repertoire was sequenced with immunoSEQ multiplex PCR; TCRdb's copy has only in-frame clones and lacks some. Of nearly 15,000 clones in the sample, 86% were seen once. Described time point: pre-treatment sample, taken before nivolumab and TIL therapy. Sample: blood, taken at baseline. These receptor sequences come from a person aged 25-85 years with non-small cell lung cancer.

This rearrangement joins TRBV4-3 to TRBJ2-3; TRBD2 aligns across 10 bases. Germline trimming cut 8 bases from V and 4 bases from J; bases unmatched to any gene: 6. Germline V gene sequence: CDR1 LGHNA, CDR2 YSLEER. This CDR3 spans 14 amino acids. Here the CDR3 DNA reads TGCGCCAGCGCTAGCGGGAGTGTGGCAGATACGCAGTATTTT. Translation: CASASGSVADTQYF.

V usage is TRBV2 and J usage is TRBJ2-1; 12 positions agree with TRBD2. This CDR3 is 16 amino acids long. Germline V gene sequence: CDR1 SNHLY, CDR2 FYNNEI. The trim removed 7 bases at V and 8 bases at J, leaving 12 bases unmatched. The CDR3 is CASTLPRLAGAYEQFF. Here the CDR3 DNA reads TGTGCCAGCACCCTACCGAGACTAGCGGGAGCCTATGAGCAGTTCTTC.

The chain carries TRBV19 and TRBJ1-4; D call uncertain. Trimming cost V 1 base and J 0 bases, with 9 bases left between them. Germline V lookup: CDR1 LNHDA, CDR2 SQIVND (reference sequence). The CDR3 is 16 amino acids. The CDR3 loop reads CASSIGHFATNEKLFF. CDR3 nucleotides: TGTGCCAGTAGTATAGGACACTTTGCAACTAATGAAAAACTGTTTTTT. Variable domain in full (rest from reference TRBV19 and TRBJ1-4): DGGITQSPKYLFRKEGQNVTLSCEQNLNHDAMYWYRQDPGQGLRLIYYSQIVNDFQKGDIAEGYSVSREKKESFPLTVTSAQKNPTAFYLCASSIGHFATNEKLFFGSGTQLSVL.

Only a few counts were recorded for this clone. The chain is built from TRBV18 and TRBJ2-7; TRBD1 agrees at 10 bases. J gave up 5 bases and V 5 bases, and 3 bases lay outside the gene matches. The CDR3 runs to 13 residues. The V gene's germline CDR1 is KGHSH and CDR2 LQKENI. The CDR3: CASSLGQGDEQYF. DNA for the CDR3: TGTGCCAGCTCATTAGGACAGGGGGACGAGCAGTACTTC.

A few counts support this clone. The chain uses TRBV5-8 and TRBJ1-2; D call uncertain. Germline V lookup: CDR1 SGHTS, CDR2 YDEGEE. V was pared by 0 bases and J by 5 bases, with 14 bases between. This CDR3 comprises 15 residues. The CDR3 spells CASSLANRGPYGYTF. The DNA for the CDR3 is TGTGCCAGCAGCTTGGCCAACCGGGGTCCGTATGGCTACACCTTC.

J is TRBJ2-2 and V is TRBV4-2, with a possible D match to TRBD2 (6 bases). The CDR3 contains 16 residues. Trimming stripped 3 bases from V and 8 bases from J, with 19 bases between. Germline lookup yields CDR1 LGHNA and CDR2 YNFKEQ. CDR3 sequence reads: CASSHSSFAEGGELFF. The CDR3 DNA is TGTGCCAGCAGCCACTCCTCGTTTGCGGAGGGGGGGGAGCTGTTTTTT.

This clone turned up a few times. This chain connects TRBV27 to TRBJ2-7, with 7 nucleotides matching TRBD1. V lost 5 bases and J lost 0; bases outside the gene matches: 7. This CDR3 is built from 15 residues. Looked up from germline, CDR1 is MNHEY and CDR2 is SMNVEV (reference sequence). The CDR3 nucleotides are TGTGCCAGCAGTCCCCTGACAGGGAGCTCCTACGAGCAGTACTTC. Translated, it gives CASSPLTGSSYEQYF.

The gene calls are TRBV29-1 and TRBJ1-1; no firm D call. The germline V gene has CDR1 SQVTM and CDR2 ANQGSEA. The V end lost 4 bases, the J end lost 4 bases, and 10 bases lay between the germline ends. The length of the CDR3 is 12 residues. As DNA, the CDR3 is TGCAGCGTTGGCCGTCGCCGCACTGAAGCTTTCTTT. Its translation is CSVGRRRTEAFF.

This chain connects TRBV10-2 to TRBJ1-5, with D possibly being TRBD1 (6 bases). The CDR3 sequence is 16 residues long. V lost 4 bases and J lost 4, with 17 bases in between. Looked up from germline, CDR1 is WSHSY and CDR2 is SAAADI. Written as DNA, the CDR3 is TGCGCCAGCAGTGCGACGGACAGTAGGGCAAATCAGCCCCAGCATTTT. Amino acids: CASSATDSRANQPQHF.

The rearrangement links TRBV2 to TRBJ1-5; TRBD1 aligns across 7 bases. The CDR3 runs to 16 residues. J gave up 0 bases and V 7 bases, and 9 bases lay outside the gene matches. Germline-derived CDR1 and CDR2 are SNHLY and FYNNEI. The CDR3 DNA is TGTGCCAGCACCGCAGGGGGGCGGGGTAGCAATCAGCCCCAGCATTTT. It specifies CASTAGGRGSNQPQHF.

The J gene is TRBJ2-7, the V gene TRBV28; D remains unclear. Germline lookup yields CDR1 MDHEN and CDR2 SYDVKM. V dropped 4 bases and J dropped 4 bases, with 17 bases sitting between them. The CDR3 sequence is 15 residues long. CDR3 sequence: CASSSAGSDGYEQYF. CDR3 bases: TGTGCCAGCAGTTCCGCCGGATCTGATGGATACGAGCAGTACTTC.

In its sample, this clone was seen a few times. The genes are TRBV5-4 and TRBJ2-5; D unclear. The germline gives CDR1 SGHNT, CDR2 YYREEE (reference sequence). The CDR3 has 14 residues. V was pared by 0 bases and J by 5 bases, with 11 bases between. Written as DNA, the CDR3 is TGTGCCAGCAGCTTGGCGATGGGTCAGGAGACCCAGTACTTC. Amino acid sequence: CASSLAMGQETQYF.

A few counts support this clone. The rearrangement uses TRBV7-2 and TRBJ2-7; 14 nucleotides agree with TRBD2. Per germline, CDR1 SGHTA and CDR2 FQGNSA. The CDR3 consists of 16 residues. Losses at the gene ends were 4 bases for V and 4 bases for J; bases not matched to a gene: 6. The DNA for the CDR3 is TGTGCCAGCAGCTCGGGACTAGCGGGAGCAGGGTACGAGCAGTACTTC. Its translation: CASSSGLAGAGYEQYF.